The 23 T cell receptor beta chains below come from one sample, sequenced in a study of T cells in Graves' hyperthyroidism and ophthalmopathy. Amplified TCR beta CDR3 regions derived from RNA transcripts. RT-PCR in the first round (using the HTBI primer set) targeted the TCR CDR3. TCRdb redid the calling of the multiplex PCR reads with MiXCR, one entry per CDR3 protein. Of hundreds of thousands of distinct CDR3 sequences in the sample, roughly a sixth are singletons; the top ten hold approximately 15%. The sequenced material came from blood. These receptors all stem from a woman between 45 and 60 years old with Graves' hyperthyroidism that later progressed to Graves' ophthalmopathy.

This clonotype has just a few counts. The chain joins TRBV10-3 to TRBJ1-5, with D hard to call. The V end lost 8 bases, the J end lost 3 bases, and 11 bases lay between the germline ends. CDR1 ENHRY and CDR2 SYGVKD come from the germline V gene. This CDR3 has 13 residues. CDR3 sequence: CAIRKGDNQPQHF. Written as DNA, the CDR3 is TGTGCCATCCGAAAGGGTGACAATCAGCCCCAGCATTTT.

In its sample, this clonotype was seen many times. The chain is built from TRBV2 and TRBJ1-2; maybe TRBD1 (5 bases). Germline CDR1 and CDR2: SNHLY and FYNNEI. V was pared by 6 bases and J by 5 bases, with 13 bases between. CDR3 length equals 13 residues. In DNA form, the CDR3 reads TGTGCCAGCAGGGGGGACGGCCATTATGGCTACACCTTC. This translates into CASRGDGHYGYTF.

The sample holds one count of this clonotype. V gene TRBV25-1 combines with J gene TRBJ1-1; no clear D. Trimming removed 1 base from V and 0 bases from J, with 12 bases in between. CDR3 size: 16 residues. The germline V gene encodes CDR1 MGHDK and CDR2 SYGVNS. The chain's CDR3 is CASSEFGQMMNTEAFF. The DNA for the CDR3 is TGTGCCAGCAGTGAATTTGGGCAGATGATGAACACTGAAGCTTTCTTT.

At least ten counts were recorded for this clonotype. The V and J genes are TRBV7-2 and TRBJ1-1, with a weak D call TRBD1 (5 bases). V lost 0 bases to trimming and J lost 4 bases, with 12 bases between them. The CDR3 is 15 residues long. Germline-derived CDR1 and CDR2 are SGHTA and FQGNSA. The CDR3 here is CASSLAGGPATEAFF. The CDR3 DNA reads as TGTGCCAGCAGCTTAGCCGGGGGACCGGCCACTGAAGCTTTCTTT.

This rearrangement joins TRBV10-3 to TRBJ1-6, with a possible D match to TRBD1 (6 bases). Germline V lookup: CDR1 ENHRY, CDR2 SYGVKD. The germline V and J ends were trimmed by 0 bases and 5 bases, with 11 bases remaining between them. This CDR3 region has 16 residues. The CDR3 region is CAISESKTGDNSPLHF. CDR3 DNA sequence: TGTGCCATCAGTGAGTCGAAGACAGGCGATAATTCACCCCTCCACTTT.

This clonotype occurred a few times. The chain employs TRBV7-3 and TRBJ2-5; the D gene could be TRBD1 or TRBD2 (5 bases each). The CDR3 extends over 15 amino acids. The V gene's germline CDR1 is SGHTA and CDR2 FQGTGA. The V and J ends lost 3 bases and 5 bases respectively, with 16 bases between them. This chain's CDR3 is CASSLLGRRKETQYF. The CDR3 DNA reads as TGTGCCAGCAGCTTGCTGGGACGACGGAAGGAGACCCAGTACTTC.

This clonotype was detected many times. V usage is TRBV11-3 and J usage is TRBJ2-1; TRBD2 aligns across 11 bases. From germline, CDR1 is SGHNT and CDR2 YENEEA. The CDR3 contains 14 residues. With 6 bases clipped from V and 7 bases from J, the junction kept 5 bases outside the gene matches. This CDR3 reads CASSIAGGPNEQFF. CDR3 coding DNA: TGTGCCAGCAGTATAGCGGGGGGGCCGAATGAGCAGTTCTTC.

The V and J genes are TRBV10-3 and TRBJ1-1; D gene uncertain. The germline V and J ends were trimmed by 4 bases and 3 bases, with 12 bases remaining between them. The CDR3 sequence is 14 residues long. CDR1 and CDR2 from the germline V gene are ENHRY and SYGVKD. CDR3 region: CAISGTDGDTEAFF. DNA of the CDR3: TGTGCCATCAGTGGGACGGATGGGGACACTGAAGCTTTCTTT.

This clonotype occurred many times. V is TRBV6-1 and J is TRBJ1-1, with 9 bases lining up with TRBD1. V was pared by 7 bases and J by 4 bases, with 4 bases of the junction left unmatched. This CDR3 comprises 13 residues. Germline assignment: CDR1 MNHNS and CDR2 SASEGT. This CDR3 is CASKDRGFTEAFF. The CDR3 DNA reads as TGTGCCAGCAAGGACAGGGGATTCACTGAAGCTTTCTTT.

The table lists this clonotype with many counts. The chain couples TRBV24-1 to TRBJ2-5; TRBD1 agrees at 7 bases. The CDR3 contains 13 residues. Germline V gene data show CDR1 as KGHDR and CDR2 as SFDVKD. Trimming at V came to 4 bases and at J to 7 bases, leaving 5 bases not matched to a gene. The CDR3 region is CATSDHRDRTQYF. CDR3 coding DNA: TGTGCCACCAGTGACCACCGGGACAGGACCCAGTACTTC.

The chain employs TRBV18 and TRBJ2-1; D perhaps matches TRBD2 (6 bases). This CDR3 contains 13 residues. Trimming removed 3 bases at V and 7 bases at J, with 10 bases between. Germline CDR1 and CDR2: KGHSH and LQKENI. In DNA form, the CDR3 reads TGTGCCAGCTCACCGGGGGGATCGAATGAGCAGTTCTTC. This encodes CASSPGGSNEQFF.

This clonotype was picked up a small number of times. The chain recombines TRBV5-4 with TRBJ2-5; 7 bases agree with TRBD2. With 3 bases clipped from V and 4 bases from J, the junction kept 9 bases outside the gene matches. The CDR3 spans 15 residues. Germline CDR1 SGHNT, CDR2 YYREEE (reference sequence). The CDR3 DNA is TGTGCCAGCAGCTCCTCCGGGACTATGAGAGAGACCCAGTACTTC. Protein product: CASSSSGTMRETQYF.

V is TRBV25-1 and J is TRBJ1-2, with D uncertain. This CDR3 has 14 residues. Germline CDR1 reads MGHDK; CDR2 reads SYGVNS. V was shortened by 3 bases and J by 3 bases, with 11 bases between the two germline ends. The DNA for the CDR3 is TGTGCCAGCAGTGACCAGGTTACCTACTATGGCTACACCTTC. Protein product: CASSDQVTYYGYTF.

The chain has TRBV5-6 and TRBJ1-2; D call uncertain. This CDR3 is built from 14 residues. Trimming cost V 3 bases and J 4 bases, with 13 bases left between them. In germline, CDR1 is SGHDT, CDR2 YYEEEE. For the CDR3, the DNA is TGTGCCAGCAGCTGGGGTTCCAGAATCTATGGCTACACCTTC. The encoded protein is CASSWGSRIYGYTF.

This clonotype was observed at least ten times. V is TRBV12-3 or TRBV12-4 and J is TRBJ1-2; no clear D. This CDR3 spans 13 amino acids. V was clipped by 6 bases and J by 4 bases, with 12 bases between them. The DNA for the CDR3 is TGTGCCAGCAGAACGGACCTTAGCTATGGCTACACCTTC. The encoded protein is CASRTDLSYGYTF.

About this clonotype itself: Relative to the germline gene, one junction end is altered; a read error may explain this. The V call is TRBV27, the J call TRBJ1-2; D might be TRBD1 (6 bases). Germline CDR1 reads MNHEY; CDR2 reads SMNVEV (reference sequence). This CDR3 contains 17 residues. The CDR3 loop is CASSPSTGPRINYGYAF. In DNA, the CDR3 is TGTGCCAGCAGTCCCTCGACAGGCCCGAGAATTAACTATGGCTACGCCTTC.

In its sample, this clonotype was seen a few times. The chain is built from TRBV5-1 and TRBJ2-1; TRBD2 might be the D (5 bases). V was pared by 0 bases and J by 11 bases, with 18 bases between. The CDR3 runs to 15 residues. Per germline, CDR1 SGHRS and CDR2 YFSETQ. The CDR3 here is CASSLGAGSSIQQFF. CDR3 bases: TGCGCCAGCAGCTTGGGGGCGGGCTCCTCAATTCAGCAGTTCTTC.

This clonotype was seen only a few times. This chain links TRBV6-1 with TRBJ1-6; 10 bases match TRBD1. This CDR3 is 14 amino acids long. V shed 7 bases and J 7 bases; nucleotides not matched to a gene: 4. Germline CDR1 reads MNHNS; CDR2 reads SASEGT. The CDR3 DNA reads TGTGCCAGCAACAGGGACAGGGGAAATTCACCCCTCCACTTT. Its protein product is CASNRDRGNSPLHF.

This clonotype was seen more than once but under ten times. The chain combines TRBV7-9 with TRBJ1-2, with D maybe TRBD1 (6 bases). This CDR3 is built from 15 residues. Germline V gives CDR1 SEHNR, CDR2 FQNEAQ (reference sequence). The germline V and J ends were trimmed by 6 bases and 5 bases, with 19 bases remaining between them. The CDR3 protein is CASRPPLQGHYGYTF. DNA for the CDR3: TGTGCCAGCAGGCCACCGCTACAGGGCCATTATGGCTACACCTTC.

For this clonotype: This may arise from a read error, as a much more abundant clone is one base away. The chain is built from TRBV27 and TRBJ2-7, with D tentatively TRBD2 (5 bases). This CDR3 has 14 amino acids. Germline V gene data show CDR1 as MNHEY and CDR2 as SMNVEV (reference sequence). The CDR3 bases are TGTGCCAGCGGTTTATCTCGGGACTCCTACGAGCAGTACTTC. Translated: CASGLSRDSYEQYF.

This clonotype was picked up many times. The chain employs TRBV10-3 and TRBJ2-7; 10 nucleotides line up with TRBD1. Germline CDR1 is ENHRY and CDR2 is SYGVKD. The V gene end was trimmed by 6 bases and the J gene end by 1 base; junction bases not matched to a gene: 3. CDR3 size: 14 residues. The CDR3 loop is CAIRKDRGSYEQYF. In nucleotides, the CDR3 is TGTGCCATCAGGAAGGACAGGGGGTCCTACGAGCAGTACTTC.

Comment on this clonotype: Possible read error: a much larger clone is one base away. The V gene is TRBV20-1, the J gene TRBJ2-7, with TRBD2 matching over 11 bases. V lost 5 bases and J lost 3; bases outside the gene matches: 15. There are 17 residues in the CDR3. Germline-derived CDR1 and CDR2 are DFQATT and SNEGSKA (reference sequence). CDR3 sequence reads: CSAGPNCGLAGGYEQYF. CDR3 DNA: TGCAGTGCTGGTCCGAATTGCGGGCTAGCGGGGGGCTACGAGCAGTACTTC.

The V gene is TRBV6-1, the J gene TRBJ2-7; D perhaps matches TRBD1 (6 bases). Looked up from germline, CDR1 is MNHNS and CDR2 is SASEGT. The germline V and J ends were trimmed by 7 bases and 3 bases, with 10 bases remaining between them. The CDR3 is 12 residues long. CDR3: CASKDSYYEQYF. The CDR3 DNA reads as TGTGCCAGCAAGGACAGCTACTACGAGCAGTACTTC.